Listed below are T cell receptor beta chains from one sample, sequenced in a study of identifying expanded T cells in peripheral blood. Using immunoSEQ multiplex PCR, the repertoire was profiled, and TCRdb retains in-frame clones only, with some absent. Of 75,000 to 100,000 clones in the sample, approximately 91% are singletons; the top ten hold 2.8%. Sequenced: blood. Every receptor here comes from a person between 18 and 75 years old in good health. Both conserved end residues are trimmed from each CDR3.

>TRBV9|TRBJ1-3
ASSVGLSGNTIY
>TRBV20-1|TRBJ2-5
SAWSWETQY
>TRBV19|TRBJ1-2
ASSTLGDRAYGYT
>TRBV30|TRBJ2-5
AWSVWQQETQY
>TRBV9|TRBJ1-1
ASSRGPNTEAF
>TRBV19|TRBJ2-1
ASSIGLAGSNEQF
>TRBV7-8|TRBJ2-1
ASSKPGLAGANEQF
>TRBV19|TRBJ1-3
ASSIDGPRVGNTIY
>TRBV5-1|TRBJ2-3
ASSVSGEPSDTQY
>TRBV19|TRBJ1-4
ASEPGSAGKKLF
>TRBV6-1|TRBJ1-1
ASSEAPQGGTEAF
>TRBV7-2|TRBJ2-5
ASSLTGWETQY
>TRBV6-5|TRBJ1-2
ASRTDYGYT
>TRBV4-1|TRBJ1-4
ASSQGEWDEKLF
>TRBV7-9|TRBJ2-3
ASSWNSPTDTQY
>TRBV10-3|TRBJ2-2
AISEGGYTGELF
>TRBV5-4|TRBJ2-7
ASSLGTSGRSEQY
>TRBV5-5|TRBJ2-5
ASRPRRGLETQY
>TRBV7-9|TRBJ1-4
ASSSPGVNEKLF
>TRBV7-2|TRBJ2-5
ASSPQETQY
>TRBV7-8|TRBJ2-1
ASSDRLAGINEQF
>TRBV19|TRBJ2-3
ASTRLAGGPNADTQY
>TRBV10-3|TRBJ2-3
AISESRSGGGSDTQY
>TRBV28|TRBJ2-7
ASSLTFAITYEQY
>TRBV25-1|TRBJ2-7
ASSPKGSYEQY
>TRBV7-8|TRBJ2-7
ASSLNLRGRTYEQY
>TRBV5-1|TRBJ2-7
ASSFGSGGYEQY
>TRBV15|TRBJ2-7
ATTQKGASSYEQY
>TRBV7-2|TRBJ2-7
ASSPQGLAGGSYEQY
>TRBV19|TRBJ1-1
ASRRTGLGNTEAF
>TRBV6-5|TRBJ2-7
ASSYYRAYEQY
>TRBV7-9|TRBJ2-5
ASSLGAGDEGETQY
>TRBV6-5|TRBJ2-4
ASSAGGGWDIQY
>TRBV9|TRBJ1-2
ASSVQTANYGYT
>TRBV10-3|TRBJ1-1
AIRRGPGTEAF
>TRBV5-6|TRBJ2-3
ASSLELWRGGLADTQY
>TRBV27|TRBJ2-2
ASSLSGPPLLTGELF
>TRBV28|TRBJ2-7
ASSSGGDPREQY
>TRBV19|TRBJ2-7
ASRLAGTYEQY
>TRBV29-1|TRBJ1-6
SVEGGGQVKRINSPLH
>TRBV4-3|TRBJ1-4
ASSPEHRGGEKLF
>TRBV12-5|TRBJ2-1
ASGKGLGLRRVDEQF
>TRBV5-1|TRBJ2-5
ASSSTDLETQY
>TRBV6-1|TRBJ2-1
ASSGWTEQF
>TRBV5-1|TRBJ2-1
ASSLALAGNNEQF
>TRBV19|TRBJ1-4
ASYPTGRVTNEKLF
>TRBV7-2|TRBJ2-1
ASSLVGANNEQF